The clone carrying this TCR beta chain was detected a few times. Its target is not known. This sample was taken from a study of T cell responses to AZD1222 COVID-19 vaccine. Clones were read by immunoSEQ multiplex PCR, and TCRdb kept only the in-frame ones, dropping some. The sample has some 110,000 clones; about 90% are singletons. The germline CDR1 and CDR2 sequences are SGHNT and YYREEE (reference sequence). The CDR3 is 14 residues long. The V end was cut by 1 base, the J end by 3 bases, with 10 bases between. Findings and limits, study-wide: Spike-spanning, vaccine-associated CD4 TCRs were dominant at 160-218 and 743-854.

This specimen consisted of peripheral blood, obtained on day 0 of AZD1222 vaccination. The receptor was isolated from an adult in good health. The chain carries TRBV5-4 and TRBJ1-2, with D perhaps TRBD1 (5 bases). DNA for the CDR3: TGTGCCAGCAGCTTGTTTGGGGACCACTATGGCTACACCTTC. Translated, it gives CASSLFGDHYGYTF. The full variable domain, in which reference TRBV5-4 and TRBJ1-2 provide the parts outside the CDR3, is ETGVTQSPTHLIKTRGQQVTLRCSSQSGHNTVSWYQQALGQGPQFIFQYYREEENGRGNFPPRFSGLQFPNYSSELNVNALELDDSALYLCASSLFGDHYGYTFGSGTRLTVV.